The present T cell receptor beta chain was sequenced within a study of CD8 T cells in Susac syndrome. General study points: The study conceded that its TCR sequencing and HLA analysis involved relatively few individuals.

TEMRA cells were enriched by FACS, and CD4+ and CD8+ T cells were negatively isolated. The CDR3 totals 14 residues. Per the germline V gene, CDR1 is SGHRS and CDR2 is YFSETQ. J was trimmed by 5 bases and V by 4 bases; bases with no gene match: 8. With regard to this clonotype: As yet, its antigen is unknown.

Random hexamers primed reverse transcription of roughly 0.45 to 1 ug RNA. Amplification of TCR beta CDR3 used immunoSEQ multiplex PCR across 54 Vbeta and 13 Jbeta. TCRdb fed the immunoSEQ multiplex PCR reads into MiXCR, producing one record per CDR3 protein. The sample holds roughly 120,000 distinct CDR3 sequences, about 93% seen once. The sequencing sample was made of CD4+ T cells from PBMCs. This receptor was identified in a human donor in good health. V is TRBV5-1 and J is TRBJ2-5, with 7 bases lining up with TRBD1. CDR3: CASSLVRQGETQYF. CDR3 in DNA: TGCGCCAGCAGCCTGGTCAGACAGGGTGAGACCCAGTACTTC.